This TCR beta chain was documented in a study of vaccination effects on CD4 cells after COVID-19. Cultured cells yielded isolated CD4+ T cells after around 10 days. All study participants received two doses of BNT162b2 or mRNA-1273 vaccine. Only in-frame clones appear in the TCRdb table, and some are missing; sequencing was by immunoSEQ multiplex PCR. This sample has approximately 38,000 clones; around two thirds occur once, and the top ten carry about 8.4%. To note about this clone: The antigen remains unidentified.

CDR1 is PRHDT, CDR2 FYEKMQ, per germline (reference sequence). The length of the CDR3 is 15 residues. Losses at the gene ends were 4 bases for V and 5 bases for J; bases not matched to a gene: 8. This sequence joins TRBV13 and TRBJ1-1; 9 positions match TRBD1. The source material was CD4+ T cells from PBMCs cultured without peptide, sampled after COVID-19 vaccination. The receptor was derived from a human donor who received a COVID-19 vaccine. The CDR3 reads CASSSKPGQGTEAFF. The CDR3 DNA reads as TGTGCCAGCAGCTCCAAGCCGGGACAGGGTACTGAAGCTTTCTTT.